This entry describes one TCR beta chain. CDR3 size: 15 residues. After removal of 1 base from V and 4 bases from J, the junction contained 4 bases not matched to a gene. CDR1 is MNHEY, CDR2 SVGEGT, per germline. This sample is drawn from a study of T cell responses to AZD1222 COVID-19 vaccine. The method was immunoSEQ multiplex PCR; TCRdb's version includes in-frame clones alone and lacks a portion of them. This sample has over 60,000 clones, with about 80% found just once. The source is an adult who received the AZD1222 COVID-19 vaccine. This chain links TRBV6-2 or TRBV6-3 with TRBJ2-1; 7 bases match TRBD2. The sequences come from peripheral blood, collected 28 days after the second AZD1222 dose. CDR3 in amino acids: CASSYFGTTYNEQFF. The CDR3 coding sequence is TGTGCCAGCAGTTACTTCGGGACTACATACAATGAGCAGTTCTTC.